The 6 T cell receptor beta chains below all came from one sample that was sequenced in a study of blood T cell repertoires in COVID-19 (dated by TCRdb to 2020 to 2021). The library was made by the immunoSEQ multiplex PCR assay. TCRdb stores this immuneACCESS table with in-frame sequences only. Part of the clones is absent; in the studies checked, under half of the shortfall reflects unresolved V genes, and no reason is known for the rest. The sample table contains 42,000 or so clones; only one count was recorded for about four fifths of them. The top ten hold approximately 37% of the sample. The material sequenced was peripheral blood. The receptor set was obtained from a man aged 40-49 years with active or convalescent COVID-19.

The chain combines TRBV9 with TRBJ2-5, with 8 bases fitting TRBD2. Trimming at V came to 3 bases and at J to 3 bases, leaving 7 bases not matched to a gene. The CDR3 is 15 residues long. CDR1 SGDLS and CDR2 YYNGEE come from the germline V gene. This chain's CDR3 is CASSGGSLAEETQYF. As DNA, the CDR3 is TGTGCCAGCAGCGGAGGATCACTAGCGGAAGAGACCCAGTACTTC.

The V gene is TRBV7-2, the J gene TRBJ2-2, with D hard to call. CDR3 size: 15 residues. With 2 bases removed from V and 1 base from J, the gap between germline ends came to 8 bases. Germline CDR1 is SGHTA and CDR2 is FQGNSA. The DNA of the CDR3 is TGTGCCAGCAGCTTACTAGTTGGGAACACCGGGGAGCTGTTTTTT. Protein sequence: CASSLLVGNTGELFF.

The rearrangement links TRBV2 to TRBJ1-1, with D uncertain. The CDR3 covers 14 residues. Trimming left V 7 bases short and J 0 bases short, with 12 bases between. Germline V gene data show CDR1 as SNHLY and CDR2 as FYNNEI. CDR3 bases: TGTGCCAGCATCCGCGACGGGATGAACACTGAAGCTTTCTTT. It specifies CASIRDGMNTEAFF.

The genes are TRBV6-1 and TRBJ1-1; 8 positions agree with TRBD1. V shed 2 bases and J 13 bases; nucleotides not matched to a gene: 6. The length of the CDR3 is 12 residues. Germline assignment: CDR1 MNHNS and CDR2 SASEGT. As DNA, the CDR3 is TGTGCCAGCAGTGAACAGGGGGCAGGGGGTTTCTTT. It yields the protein CASSEQGAGGFF.

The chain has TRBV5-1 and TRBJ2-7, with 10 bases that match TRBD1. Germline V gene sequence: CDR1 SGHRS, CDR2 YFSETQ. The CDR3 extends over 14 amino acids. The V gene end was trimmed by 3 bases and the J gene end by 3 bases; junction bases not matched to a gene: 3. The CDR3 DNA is TGCGCCAGCAGCTCTGGACAGGGGGGCTACGAGCAGTACTTC. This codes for CASSSGQGGYEQYF.

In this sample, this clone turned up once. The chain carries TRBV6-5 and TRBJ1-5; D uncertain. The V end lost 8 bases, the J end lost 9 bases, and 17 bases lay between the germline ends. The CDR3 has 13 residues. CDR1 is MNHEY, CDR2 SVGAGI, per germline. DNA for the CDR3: TGTGCCAGCCGGCGCGGGAGCGCTGGGCCCCAGCATTTT. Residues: CASRRGSAGPQHF.